Detailed here is one T cell receptor beta chain. Its specificity is not known. This CDR3 is also generated by other DNA sequences in the sample. Deletions cut 4 bases from V and 4 bases from J, with 8 bases between. From germline, CDR1 is SGHRS and CDR2 YFSETQ. The CDR3 sequence is 12 residues long. The data originate from a study of cytomegalovirus exposure and HLA in healthy donors. A multiplex PCR was run with 60 Vbeta primers and 13 Jbeta primers. The method was immunoSEQ multiplex PCR; TCRdb's version includes in-frame clones alone and lacks a portion of them. Of 110,000 or so clones listed, 77% were seen once; the top ten hold over 7.5%. Study conclusions and caveats: Most TCRs appeared rarely, but some public TCRs recurred in many donors. Using a false discovery rate of 0.05, a later analysis showed that 15,000 to 20,000 TCR beta sequences were associated with HLA alleles. Roughly uniform depth of sequencing across donors was assumed in presence/absence analyses. Donors belonging to an Asian-associated ancestry cluster reportedly showed fewer N-insertions in productive TCRs than the 666-donor mean, according to what a later analysis found.

This TCR came from a woman in her forties in good health and CMV-seropositive. Material: PBMCs. The chain links TRBV5-1 to TRBJ1-2, with D possibly being TRBD1 (5 bases). This CDR3 is CASSLDSYGYTF. DNA for the CDR3: TGCGCCAGCAGCCTAGACAGCTATGGCTACACCTTC. The whole variable domain, remainder taken from reference TRBV5-1 and TRBJ1-2, is KAGVTQTPRYLIKTRGQQVTLSCSPISGHRSVSWYQQTPGQGLQFLFEYFSETQRNKGNFPGRFSGRQFSNSRSEMNVSTLELGDSALYLCASSLDSYGYTFGSGTRLTVV.